Shown below are 11 T cell receptor beta chains from a single sample sequenced in a study of neoadjuvant anti-PD-1 for oral cavity cancer. The method was immunoSEQ multiplex PCR; TCRdb's version includes in-frame clones alone and lacks a portion of them. The table shows 55,000 to 75,000 clones, with around 85% occurring only once. This sample comprised PBMCs, obtained before nivolumab (anti-PD-1) treatment. Every receptor here comes from a person between 40 and 85 years old with oral cavity squamous cell carcinoma.

The V call is TRBV10-3, the J call TRBJ1-5; no firm D call. Germline V lookup: CDR1 ENHRY, CDR2 SYGVKD. The CDR3 extends over 13 amino acids. Trimming took 7 bases from V and 3 from J, leaving 10 bases between them. The DNA for the CDR3 is TGTGCCATCACCAGCCAGTACAATCAGCCCCAGCATTTT. Its translation is CAITSQYNQPQHF.

The chain has TRBV27 and TRBJ2-1; TRBD2 agrees at 11 bases. The CDR3 sequence is 18 residues long. Germline CDR1 MNHEY, CDR2 SMNVEV (reference sequence). The V gene end was trimmed by 2 bases and the J gene end by 0 bases; junction bases not matched to a gene: 6. The CDR3 loop is CASSLTSGGPSSYNEQFF. In DNA form, the CDR3 reads TGTGCCAGCAGTTTAACTAGCGGGGGCCCTAGCTCCTACAATGAGCAGTTCTTC.

The V and J genes are TRBV5-5 and TRBJ2-3, with 7 bases that match TRBD2. Germline V gene sequence: CDR1 SGHKS, CDR2 YYEKEE (reference sequence). The CDR3 contains 15 residues. Germline trimming cut 4 bases from V and 4 bases from J; bases unmatched to any gene: 9. The CDR3 loop is CASSPAGSRPDTQYF. The CDR3 bases are TGTGCCAGCAGCCCAGCGGGATCACGACCAGATACGCAGTATTTT. The variable domain in full, with the rest retrieved from reference TRBV5-5 and TRBJ2-3, is DAGVTQSPTHLIKTRGQQVTLRCSPISGHKSVSWYQQVLGQGPQFIFQYYEKEERGRGNFPDRFSARQFPNYSSELNVNALLLGDSALYLCASSPAGSRPDTQYFGPGTRLTVL.

J is TRBJ2-7 and V is TRBV23-1, with 9 bases identical to TRBD1. TRBV23-1 is classed as an ORF, of uncertain function. The CDR3 loop spans 18 amino acids. Losses at the gene ends were 0 bases for V and 3 bases for J; bases not matched to a gene: 12. This chain's CDR3 is CASSQSEQGAVLLYEQYF. The CDR3 DNA follows: TGCGCCAGCAGTCAATCAGAACAGGGGGCGGTCCTACTCTACGAGCAGTACTTC.

This clone was picked up a small number of times. The rearrangement uses TRBV5-1 and TRBJ2-2; possibly TRBD1 for D (6 bases). Looked up from germline, CDR1 is SGHRS and CDR2 is YFSETQ. Trimming removed 4 bases from V and 6 bases from J, with 10 bases in between. CDR3 length: 13 residues. The CDR3 DNA follows: TGCGCCAGCAGCCCCAGGGGCGCCGGGGAGCTGTTTTTT. It yields the protein CASSPRGAGELFF.

This chain joins TRBV25-1 and TRBJ2-2; D remains unclear. Germline V gene data show CDR1 as MGHDK and CDR2 as SYGVNS. The V end lost 6 bases, the J end lost 6 bases, and 8 bases lay between the germline ends. The CDR3 extends over 12 amino acids. In DNA, the CDR3 is TGTGCCAGCAGCTTTTGGGCCGGGGAGCTGTTTTTT. Translation: CASSFWAGELFF.

The genes are TRBV4-1 and TRBJ2-2; the D is unclear. Trimming removed 0 bases from V and 0 bases from J, with 8 bases in between. Germline V gives CDR1 MGHRA, CDR2 YSYEKL. The CDR3 has 16 residues. CDR3 nucleotides: TGCGCCAGCAGCCAAGAGGGCTCGTCGAACACCGGGGAGCTGTTTTTT. This translates into CASSQEGSSNTGELFF.

The V and J genes are TRBV7-8 and TRBJ2-3; possibly TRBD1 for D (6 bases). Trimming pared 1 base from V and 2 bases from J, leaving 16 bases between. CDR1 and CDR2 from the germline V gene are SGHVS and FQNEAQ. CDR3 size: 17 residues. The CDR3 DNA reads TGTGCCAGCAGCTTAGGCTCCCCAGGACAGCACACAGATACGCAGTATTTT. It translates to CASSLGSPGQHTDTQYF.

This clone has at least ten counts. The chain combines TRBV5-1 with TRBJ2-1; the D is unclear. Between the trimmed V and J ends, which lost 0 bases and 7 bases, there was a span of 5 bases. In germline, CDR1 is SGHRS, CDR2 YFSETQ. The CDR3 has 12 amino acids. The CDR3 nucleotides are TGCGCCAGCAGCTTGGTTCGAAATGAGCAGTTCTTC. Protein sequence: CASSLVRNEQFF.

The chain carries TRBV5-6 and TRBJ2-1; D is unclear. Germline assignment: CDR1 SGHDT and CDR2 YYEEEE. The CDR3 is made up of 13 amino acids. With 5 bases removed from V and 5 bases from J, the gap between germline ends came to 11 bases. The CDR3 loop is CASSYPPHNEQFF. In DNA form, the CDR3 reads TGTGCCAGCAGTTATCCCCCTCACAATGAGCAGTTCTTC.

The chain joins TRBV11-2 to TRBJ2-5; D is perhaps TRBD1 (5 bases). Germline CDR1 is SGHAT and CDR2 is FQNNGV. Trimming pared 7 bases from V and 3 bases from J, leaving 12 bases between. This CDR3 is 13 amino acids long. As DNA, the CDR3 is TGTGCCAGCACCCTGACAGCCGAAGAGACCCAGTACTTC. Its protein product is CASTLTAEETQYF.